These T cell receptor beta chains were read from a single sample in a study of shared T cell receptors in the human thymus. Using immunoSEQ multiplex PCR, the repertoire was profiled, and TCRdb retains in-frame clones only, with some absent. The sample includes hundreds of thousands of clones, around 95% seen only once; the top ten take approximately 0.018%. Material for sequencing was thymocytes. These receptors came from a human donor. Both conserved end residues are trimmed from each CDR3. Each record gives: V gene, J gene, CDR3 protein.

>TRBV15|TRBJ1-5
ATSRGGMWGNQPQH
>TRBV7-9|TRBJ2-4
ASSPKQGAVYIQY
>TRBV18|TRBJ2-5
ASSPAKNDTSQETQY
>TRBV28|TRBJ2-7
ASSFVKLSVAGGYYEQY
>TRBV15|TRBJ1-5
ATRWGQGGNQPQH
>TRBV11-2|TRBJ2-3
ASSTGGETPDTQY
>TRBV4-1|TRBJ1-1
ASSHNNRQGDTEAF
>TRBV7-9|TRBJ2-5
ASSLSKLAQGETQY
>TRBV20-1|TRBJ2-1
SASDNEQF
>TRBV27|TRBJ2-6
ASSPVGGANVLT
>TRBV11-3|TRBJ2-7
ASSLRRTPTYEQY
>TRBV28|TRBJ2-1
ASTLYLGALYNEQF